The 31 T cell receptor beta chains given below trace back to one sample, sequenced in a study of beta chain features in type 1 diabetes. cDNA synthesis used the whole RNA isolate, giving expressed TCRB sequences. Produced via immunoSEQ multiplex PCR; TCRdb's table is partial and in-frame only. The sample records 400,000 to 450,000 clones, about 14% being singletons. What was sequenced was naive CD4+ T cells from blood. All receptors come from a man aged 25 to 40 in good health.

V gene TRBV11-2 combines with J gene TRBJ2-1; 7 bases align to TRBD1. CDR1 and CDR2 (germline): SGHAT, FQNNGV. The trim removed 2 bases at V and 7 bases at J, leaving 5 bases unmatched. The CDR3 has 14 residues. The CDR3 protein is CASSLFEGANEQFF. The CDR3 coding sequence is TGTGCCAGCAGCTTATTCGAGGGGGCAAATGAGCAGTTCTTC.

In its sample, this clone was seen a few times. This chain connects TRBV15 to TRBJ2-1; 7 bases are a match to TRBD1. J was trimmed by 9 bases and V by 5 bases; bases with no gene match: 7. Germline-derived CDR1 and CDR2 are LNHNV and YYDKDF (reference sequence). This CDR3 has 13 residues. CDR3 DNA: TGTGCCACCAGCGTGGGACAGTTTAGTGAGCAGTTCTTC. This encodes CATSVGQFSEQFF.

The table lists this clone with a count of one. This chain joins TRBV2 and TRBJ2-3; 9 bases are shared with TRBD1. The CDR3 is made up of 15 amino acids. Germline V CDR1 and CDR2: SNHLY, FYNNEI. With 6 bases clipped from V and 2 bases from J, the junction kept 6 bases outside the gene matches. The CDR3 loop is CASRRQGGITDTQYF. In DNA form, the CDR3 reads TGTGCCAGCAGAAGACAGGGGGGGATCACAGATACGCAGTATTTT. The whole variable domain, remainder taken from reference TRBV2 and TRBJ2-3, is EPEVTQTPSHQVTQMGQEVILRCVPISNHLYFYWYRQILGQKVEFLVSFYNNEISEKSEIFDDQFSVERPDGSNFTLKIRSTKLEDSAMYFCASRRQGGITDTQYFGPGTRLTVL.

This clone has a handful of counts. The rearrangement links TRBV7-2 to TRBJ2-7, with 11 bases lining up with TRBD1. The CDR3 consists of 16 residues. Germline CDR1 is SGHTA and CDR2 is FQGNSA. Trimming at V came to 0 bases and at J to 1 base, leaving 2 bases not matched to a gene. The CDR3: CASSLAGTGGSYEQYF. The CDR3 DNA follows: TGTGCCAGCAGCTTAGCGGGGACAGGGGGATCCTACGAGCAGTACTTC. Variable domain in full (rest from reference TRBV7-2 and TRBJ2-7): GAGVSQSPSNKVTEKGKDVELRCDPISGHTALYWYRQSLGQGLEFLIYFQGNSAPDKSGLPSDRFSAERTGGSVSTLTIQRTQQEDSAVYLCASSLAGTGGSYEQYFGPGTRLTVT.

This clone showed up just a few times. V is TRBV30 and J is TRBJ1-5; 9 nucleotides agree with TRBD1. Trimming took 4 bases from V and 6 from J; bases not matched to a gene: 4. The germline V gene has CDR1 GTSNPN and CDR2 SVGIG (reference sequence). The CDR3 loop spans 13 amino acids. The CDR3 reads CAWNDRGAQPQHF. In DNA, the CDR3 is TGTGCCTGGAATGACAGGGGGGCTCAGCCCCAGCATTTT.

This clone was found a few times. V usage is TRBV7-9 and J usage is TRBJ1-2; D gene unclear. The germline V gene has CDR1 SEHNR and CDR2 FQNEAQ (reference sequence). The V and J ends lost 7 bases and 8 bases respectively, with 17 bases between them. This CDR3 is built from 13 residues. The CDR3 protein is CASNPVADGGYTF. The CDR3 DNA follows: TGTGCCAGCAACCCCGTCGCGGATGGAGGCTACACCTTC.

The gene calls are TRBV25-1 and TRBJ1-3; D unresolved. The germline V gene has CDR1 MGHDK and CDR2 SYGVNS. V lost 3 bases to trimming and J lost 0 bases, with 6 bases between them. This CDR3 has 14 amino acids. CDR3 nucleotide sequence: TGTGCCAGCAGTGATCCGGCCTCTGGAAACACCATATATTTT. As protein: CASSDPASGNTIYF.

The chain links TRBV6-5 to TRBJ1-1, with a weak D call TRBD1 (6 bases). CDR1 is MNHEY and CDR2 is SVGAGI in the germline V gene. The CDR3 loop spans 15 amino acids. V lost 6 bases and J lost 0, with 14 bases in between. CDR3 sequence (DNA): TGTGCCAGCAGCCGCGGGACATTCATGAACACTGAAGCTTTCTTT. It encodes CASSRGTFMNTEAFF.

The genes are TRBV30 and TRBJ2-5; TRBD2 agrees at 8 bases. From germline, CDR1 is GTSNPN and CDR2 SVGIG (reference sequence). The CDR3 extends over 15 amino acids. Unmatched junction bases numbered 13, after V lost 5 bases and J lost 5 bases. CDR3 in DNA: TGTGCCTGGGGTAATAGCGGGGCCCCCTTTGAGACCCAGTACTTC. This encodes CAWGNSGAPFETQYF.

This chain joins TRBV10-3 and TRBJ2-7; 12 positions agree with TRBD2. The CDR3 runs to 14 residues. The germline V gene has CDR1 ENHRY and CDR2 SYGVKD. V trimming: 6 bases; J trimming: 4 bases; junction bases outside the gene matches: 4. CDR3 loop: CAIRGLAGMYEQYF. The CDR3 coding sequence is TGTGCCATCAGAGGACTAGCGGGGATGTACGAGCAGTACTTC.

The chain combines TRBV4-1 with TRBJ2-3; D may be TRBD2 (5 bases). Germline-derived CDR1 and CDR2 are MGHRA and YSYEKL. Trimming removed 1 base at V and 6 bases at J, with 20 bases between. This CDR3 spans 17 amino acids. The CDR3 here is CASSQGAGRTRRDTQYF. The CDR3, as DNA: TGCGCCAGCAGCCAAGGCGCGGGCCGAACCCGGCGGGATACGCAGTATTTT.

This clone turned up a few times. CDR3 region: CASSLAGGGQETQYF. CDR3 DNA: TGTGCCAGCAGCTTAGCGGGAGGTGGCCAAGAGACCCAGTACTTC. This chain connects TRBV7-2 to TRBJ2-5; D is perhaps TRBD2 (6 bases). With 0 bases removed from V and 1 base from J, the gap between germline ends came to 9 bases. Germline loops: CDR1 SGHTA, CDR2 FQGNSA. This CDR3 is built from 15 residues.

The V and J genes are TRBV2 and TRBJ2-7; D call uncertain. The V end was cut by 6 bases, the J end by 5 bases, with 14 bases between. The CDR3 sequence is 13 residues long. Germline values: CDR1 SNHLY, CDR2 FYNNEI. The CDR3 DNA follows: TGTGCCAGCAGGCGGCGGATAGGGAACGAGCAGTACGTC. Residues: CASRRRIGNEQYV.

The V and J genes are TRBV30 and TRBJ2-7; 8 nucleotides line up with TRBD1. The CDR3 runs to 15 residues. The germline V gene encodes CDR1 GTSNPN and CDR2 SVGIG (reference sequence). V was clipped by 1 base and J by 3 bases; unmatched bases: 8. This chain's CDR3 is CAWSARRDRFYEQYV. CDR3 DNA sequence: TGTGCCTGGAGTGCCCGAAGGGACAGGTTCTACGAGCAGTACGTC.

In DNA, the CDR3 is TGTGCCAGCAGCTTAGGGTCGAACACTGAAGCTTTCTTT. Encoded protein: CASSLGSNTEAFF. This chain connects TRBV7-9 to TRBJ1-1; D call uncertain. Germline-derived CDR1 and CDR2 are SEHNR and FQNEAQ (reference sequence). Trimming removed 1 base from V and 1 base from J, with 4 bases in between. The CDR3 length is 13 residues.

This clone has a handful of counts. This sequence joins TRBV19 and TRBJ2-3, with 11 positions matching TRBD2. The CDR3 sequence is 14 residues long. V trimming: 7 bases; J trimming: 5 bases; junction bases outside the gene matches: 5. Germline V gives CDR1 LNHDA, CDR2 SQIVND (reference sequence). The CDR3 DNA sequence: TGTGCCAGTAAACTAGCGGGAGAAAGAGATACGCAGTATTTT. Translated, it gives CASKLAGERDTQYF.

There are a few counts of this clone. The chain has TRBV7-2 and TRBJ1-1; D unresolved. This CDR3 spans 13 amino acids. V lost 3 bases to trimming and J lost 1 base, with 6 bases between them. Germline-derived CDR1 and CDR2 are SGHTA and FQGNSA. CDR3 region: CASSLYRNTEAFF. DNA of the CDR3: TGTGCCAGCAGCTTGTACCGGAACACTGAAGCTTTCTTT.

This clone has a handful of counts. This chain joins TRBV5-6 and TRBJ2-7; the match to TRBD2 covers 8 bases. V was clipped by 1 base and J by 3 bases; unmatched bases: 3. There are 14 residues in the CDR3. Germline CDR1 SGHDT, CDR2 YYEEEE. The CDR3 sequence is CASSLYTSGYEQYV. DNA of the CDR3: TGTGCCAGCAGCTTGTATACTAGCGGCTACGAGCAGTACGTC.

This clone was counted a few times. The chain employs TRBV30 and TRBJ1-6; D uncertain. CDR3 length: 14 amino acids. V dropped 0 bases and J dropped 8 bases, with 11 bases sitting between them. The germline CDR1 and CDR2 sequences are GTSNPN and SVGIG (reference sequence). CDR3: CAWSVRQNYSPLHF. CDR3 sequence (DNA): TGTGCCTGGAGTGTACGTCAAAATTATTCACCCCTCCACTTT.

This clone was counted a few times. V is TRBV10-2 and J is TRBJ1-6; TRBD1 matches at 9 bases. The CDR3 has 13 residues. V dropped 8 bases and J dropped 7; count of bases not matched to a gene: 3. Germline lookup yields CDR1 WSHSY and CDR2 SAAADI. CDR3 coding DNA: TGCGCCAGCGGGACAGGGCTGAATTCACCCCTCCACTTT. Protein sequence: CASGTGLNSPLHF.

The rearrangement joins TRBV7-2 to TRBJ1-3; D is unclear. In germline, CDR1 is SGHTA, CDR2 FQGNSA. The CDR3 consists of 16 residues. With 1 base removed from V and 0 bases from J, the gap between germline ends came to 10 bases. CDR3 sequence: CASSLVRANSGNTIYF. CDR3 DNA sequence: TGTGCCAGCAGCTTAGTAAGGGCAAACTCTGGAAACACCATATATTTT.

This chain connects TRBV30 to TRBJ2-3, with 11 bases lining up with TRBD2. The germline V gene encodes CDR1 GTSNPN and CDR2 SVGIG (reference sequence). V lost 2 bases and J lost 2; bases outside the gene matches: 9. The CDR3 length is 17 residues. The CDR3, as DNA: TGTGCCTGGAGTAAAACTAGGACTAGCGGGTTCACAGATACGCAGTATTTT. Encoded protein: CAWSKTRTSGFTDTQYF. Full variable domain (outside the CDR3, taken from reference TRBV30 and TRBJ2-3): SQTIHQWPATLVQPVGSPLSLECTVEGTSNPNLYWYRQAAGRGLQLLFYSVGIGQISSEVPQNLSASRPQDRQFILSSKKLLLSDSGFYLCAWSKTRTSGFTDTQYFGPGTRLTVL.

The rearrangement links TRBV2 to TRBJ2-1, with a weak D call TRBD1 (6 bases). The CDR3 is made up of 16 amino acids. The germline gives CDR1 SNHLY, CDR2 FYNNEI. Trimming pared 6 bases from V and 6 bases from J, leaving 21 bases between. In nucleotides, the CDR3 is TGTGCCAGCAGAAACAGGGTTCCGAACCTCGGCAATGAGCAGTTCTTC. This translates into CASRNRVPNLGNEQFF.

The chain combines TRBV12-5 with TRBJ2-1; 13 bases are shared with TRBD2. V trimming: 5 bases; J trimming: 7 bases; junction bases outside the gene matches: 5. The length of the CDR3 is 15 residues. Germline V gene lookup returns CDR1 LGHNT and CDR2 FRNRAP. For the CDR3, the DNA is TGTGCTAGTGGTCGAGGACTAGCGGGGGCAAATGAGCAGTTCTTC. Translating gives CASGRGLAGANEQFF.

This clone has a handful of counts. The V gene is TRBV7-8, the J gene TRBJ2-7; D remains unclear. CDR3 length: 14 residues. Trimming took 1 base from V and 5 from J, leaving 12 bases between them. CDR1 is SGHVS, CDR2 FQNEAQ, per germline. CDR3: CASSLGIRGNEQYV. CDR3 in DNA: TGTGCCAGCAGCTTAGGGATTCGCGGAAACGAGCAGTACGTC.

The chain joins TRBV4-3 to TRBJ1-1; D may be TRBD1 (6 bases). This CDR3 has 15 residues. Germline values: CDR1 LGHNA, CDR2 YSLEER. The V gene lost 0 bases and the J gene lost 2 bases, with 10 bases spanning the gap. The CDR3 region has the DNA TGCGCCAGCAGCCAAGAGTGGGGGGCTAACACTGAAGCTTTCTTT. Encoded protein: CASSQEWGANTEAFF.

The CDR3 sequence is CASPKRGNSPLHF. CDR3 coding DNA: TGTGCCAGCCCCAAGAGGGGAAATTCACCCCTCCACTTT. The V call is TRBV12-5, the J call TRBJ1-6, with D possibly being TRBD1 (5 bases). This CDR3 spans 13 amino acids. Per germline, CDR1 LGHNT and CDR2 FRNRAP.

This clone has just a few counts. The chain couples TRBV12-5 to TRBJ2-2; D perhaps matches TRBD2 (5 bases). V dropped 3 bases and J dropped 5 bases, with 10 bases sitting between them. This CDR3 spans 14 amino acids. Looked up from germline, CDR1 is LGHNT and CDR2 is FRNRAP. CDR3 DNA sequence: TGTGCTAGTGGTTTCGGACTTATGACCGGGGAGCTGTTTTTT. This encodes CASGFGLMTGELFF. Looking up the rest from reference TRBV12-5 and TRBJ2-2 gives the full variable domain: DARVTQTPRHKVTEMGQEVTMRCQPILGHNTVFWYRQTMMQGLELLAYFRNRAPLDDSGMPKDRFSAEMPDATLATLKIQPSEPRDSAVYFCASGFGLMTGELFFGEGSRLTVL.

A word on this clone: Other DNA sequences within the sample encode an identical CDR3. The chain recombines TRBV7-2 with TRBJ1-2, with 7 bases lining up with TRBD1. J was trimmed by 4 bases and V by 3 bases; bases with no gene match: 2. Germline V CDR1 and CDR2: SGHTA, FQGNSA. The CDR3 consists of 13 residues. The CDR3 DNA follows: TGTGCCAGCAGCTTGGGACAGCTCTATGGCTACACCTTC. Translated, it gives CASSLGQLYGYTF.

This clone was recorded a few times. The CDR3 here is CASEGALETQYF. Written as DNA, the CDR3 is TGTGCTAGTGAAGGGGCTTTAGAGACCCAGTACTTC. The V and J genes are TRBV12-5 and TRBJ2-5; D possibly corresponds to TRBD1 (5 bases). Trimming stripped 7 bases from V and 4 bases from J, with 10 bases between. Germline V gene data show CDR1 as LGHNT and CDR2 as FRNRAP. This CDR3 is 12 amino acids long.

This clone was seen a handful of times. V and J are TRBV25-1 and TRBJ1-3; D may be TRBD1 (5 bases). CDR1 and CDR2 (germline): MGHDK, SYGVNS. Trimming stripped 8 bases from V and 4 bases from J, with 9 bases between. This CDR3 spans 12 amino acids. The DNA of the CDR3 is TGTGCCAGCCGCCGGGGGGGAAACACCATATATTTT. It specifies CASRRGGNTIYF.